The clone carrying this T cell receptor (beta chain) was counted only a few times. The antigen is undetermined. TCR alpha and TCR beta cDNA libraries carrying sample barcodes and UMIs came from 5'RACE with constant-segment primers. MiXCR, run by TCRdb on the 5' RACE reads, gives a single entry per CDR3 protein. In the table there are 280,000 or so distinct CDR3 sequences, roughly 8.2% of which are singletons. This record belongs to a study of T-cell memory formation after mild COVID-19. Study outcomes and limitations: Certain responding clones were present in pre-infection memory, suggesting participation of cross-reactive memory. Second-wave clones peaking on day 37 lacked confirmed SARS-CoV-2 specificity.

The CDR3 is made up of 13 amino acids. Germline V gene lookup returns CDR1 SGHTS and CDR2 YDEGEE. Trimming removed 1 base at V and 5 bases at J, with 10 bases between. This TCR derives from a man between 18 and 29 years old who had mild COVID-19 (a few samples of this study predate the infection). Cell type and time point are not known. The V gene is TRBV5-8, the J gene TRBJ2-7, with D maybe TRBD1 (6 bases). Input material: PBMCs or a T cell subset sorted from them (not recorded which). CDR3 nucleotides: TGTGCCAGCAGCTTGTGGGGGACAAACGAGCAGTACTTC. The encoded protein is CASSLWGTNEQYF.